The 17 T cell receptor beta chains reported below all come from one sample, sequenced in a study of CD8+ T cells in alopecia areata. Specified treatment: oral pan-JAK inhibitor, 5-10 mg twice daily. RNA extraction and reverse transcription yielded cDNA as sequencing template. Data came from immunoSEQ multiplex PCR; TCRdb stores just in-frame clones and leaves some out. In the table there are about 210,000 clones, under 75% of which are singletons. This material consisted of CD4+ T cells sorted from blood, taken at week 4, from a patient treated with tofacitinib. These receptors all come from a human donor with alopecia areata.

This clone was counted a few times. This chain's CDR3 is CAWSSSSGRYTDTQYF. In DNA form, the CDR3 reads TGTGCCTGGAGTTCCTCATCCGGGCGCTACACAGATACGCAGTATTTT. This sequence joins TRBV30 and TRBJ2-3; D unclear. With 2 bases removed from V and 2 bases from J, the gap between germline ends came to 17 bases. Per germline, CDR1 GTSNPN and CDR2 SVGIG (reference sequence). CDR3 size: 16 residues.

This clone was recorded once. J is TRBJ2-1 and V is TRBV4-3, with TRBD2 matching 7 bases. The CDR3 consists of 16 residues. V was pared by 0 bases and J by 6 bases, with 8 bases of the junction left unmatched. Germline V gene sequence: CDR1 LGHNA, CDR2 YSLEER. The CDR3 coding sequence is TGCGCCAGCAGCCAAGAGGGGGGGGTATTCGGCAATGAGCAGTTCTTC. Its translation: CASSQEGGVFGNEQFF.

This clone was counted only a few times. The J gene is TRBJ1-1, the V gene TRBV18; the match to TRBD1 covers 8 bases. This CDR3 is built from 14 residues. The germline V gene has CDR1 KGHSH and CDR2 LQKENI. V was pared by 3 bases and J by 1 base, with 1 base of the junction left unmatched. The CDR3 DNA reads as TGTGCCAGCTCACCGGACAGGGCGAACACTGAAGCTTTCTTT. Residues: CASSPDRANTEAFF.

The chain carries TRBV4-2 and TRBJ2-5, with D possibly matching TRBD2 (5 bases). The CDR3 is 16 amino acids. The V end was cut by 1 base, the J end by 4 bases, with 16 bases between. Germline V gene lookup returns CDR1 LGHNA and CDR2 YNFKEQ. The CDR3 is CASSQGESGIRETQYF. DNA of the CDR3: TGTGCCAGCAGCCAAGGAGAGTCGGGGATTCGAGAGACCCAGTACTTC.

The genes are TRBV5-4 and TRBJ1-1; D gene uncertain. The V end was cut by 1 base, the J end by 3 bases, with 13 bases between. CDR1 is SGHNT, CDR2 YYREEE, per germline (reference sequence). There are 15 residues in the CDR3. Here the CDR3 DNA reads TGTGCCAGCAGCTTGACGGCAGATAAATACACTGAAGCTTTCTTT. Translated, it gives CASSLTADKYTEAFF.

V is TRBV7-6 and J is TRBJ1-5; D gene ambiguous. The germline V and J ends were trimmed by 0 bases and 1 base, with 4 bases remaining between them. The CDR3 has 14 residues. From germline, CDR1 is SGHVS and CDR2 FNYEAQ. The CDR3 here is CASSLAGSNQPQHF. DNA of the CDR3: TGTGCCAGCAGCTTAGCAGGGAGCAATCAGCCCCAGCATTTT.

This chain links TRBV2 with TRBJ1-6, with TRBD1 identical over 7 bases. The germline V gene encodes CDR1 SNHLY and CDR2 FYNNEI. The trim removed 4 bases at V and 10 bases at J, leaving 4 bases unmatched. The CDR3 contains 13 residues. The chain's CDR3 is CASSGQGGSPLHF. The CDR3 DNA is TGTGCCAGCAGTGGACAGGGTGGCTCACCCCTCCACTTT.

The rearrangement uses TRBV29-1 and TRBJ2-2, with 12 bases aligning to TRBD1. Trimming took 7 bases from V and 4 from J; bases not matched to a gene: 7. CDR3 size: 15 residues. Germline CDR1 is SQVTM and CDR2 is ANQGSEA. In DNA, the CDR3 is TGCAGCGCCGGAGTGGGACAGGGGGCCACCGGGGAGCTGTTTTTT. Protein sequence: CSAGVGQGATGELFF.

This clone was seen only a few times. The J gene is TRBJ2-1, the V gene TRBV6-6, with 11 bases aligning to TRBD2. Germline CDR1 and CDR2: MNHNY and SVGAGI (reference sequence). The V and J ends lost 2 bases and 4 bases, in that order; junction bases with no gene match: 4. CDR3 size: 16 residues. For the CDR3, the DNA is TGTGCCAGCAGTTACCTAACTAGCGGGGGATACAATGAGCAGTTCTTC. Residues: CASSYLTSGGYNEQFF.

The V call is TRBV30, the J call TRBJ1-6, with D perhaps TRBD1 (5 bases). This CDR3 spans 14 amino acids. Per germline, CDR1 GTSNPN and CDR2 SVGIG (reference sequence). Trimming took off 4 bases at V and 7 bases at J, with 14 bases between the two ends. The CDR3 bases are TGTGCCTGGAAAGTAGGACAATTCAATTCACCCCTCCACTTT. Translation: CAWKVGQFNSPLHF.

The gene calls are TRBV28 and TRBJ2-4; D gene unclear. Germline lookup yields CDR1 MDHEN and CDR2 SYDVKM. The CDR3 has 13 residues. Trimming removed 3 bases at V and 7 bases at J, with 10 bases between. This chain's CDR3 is CASSLSMWNIQYF. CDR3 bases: TGTGCCAGCAGTTTGTCCATGTGGAACATTCAGTACTTC. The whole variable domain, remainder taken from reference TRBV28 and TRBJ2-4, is DVKVTQSSRYLVKRTGEKVFLECVQDMDHENMFWYRQDPGLGLRLIYFSYDVKMKEKGDIPEGYSVSREKKERFSLILESASTNQTSMYLCASSLSMWNIQYFGAGTRLSVL.

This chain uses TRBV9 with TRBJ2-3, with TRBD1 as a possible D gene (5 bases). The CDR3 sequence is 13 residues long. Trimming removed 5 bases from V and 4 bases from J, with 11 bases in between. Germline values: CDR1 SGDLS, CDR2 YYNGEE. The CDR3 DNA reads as TGTGCCAGCAGAACAGGAGTATCAGATACGCAGTATTTT. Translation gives CASRTGVSDTQYF.

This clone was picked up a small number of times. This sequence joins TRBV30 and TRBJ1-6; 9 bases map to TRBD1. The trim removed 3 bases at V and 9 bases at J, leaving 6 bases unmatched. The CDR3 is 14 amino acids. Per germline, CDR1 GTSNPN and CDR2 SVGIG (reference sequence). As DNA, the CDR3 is TGTGCCTGGAGGGGACAGGGAGACATTTCACCCCTCCACTTT. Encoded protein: CAWRGQGDISPLHF.

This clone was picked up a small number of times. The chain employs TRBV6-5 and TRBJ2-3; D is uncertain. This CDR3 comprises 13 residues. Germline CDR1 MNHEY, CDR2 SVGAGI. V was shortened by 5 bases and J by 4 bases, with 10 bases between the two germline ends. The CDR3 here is CASSATRADTQYF. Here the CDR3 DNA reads TGTGCCAGCAGTGCAACTCGTGCAGATACGCAGTATTTT.

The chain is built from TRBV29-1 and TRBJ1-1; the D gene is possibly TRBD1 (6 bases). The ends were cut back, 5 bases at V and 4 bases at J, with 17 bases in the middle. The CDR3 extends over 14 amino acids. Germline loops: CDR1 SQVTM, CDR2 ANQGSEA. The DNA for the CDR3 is TGCAGCGTTCCCCCACCAGGGGCAGGCACTGAAGCTTTCTTT. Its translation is CSVPPPGAGTEAFF.

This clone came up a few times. CDR3 DNA sequence: TGTGCCAGCCGGGCCGTGCGTCAGGGAAACGGGGAGCTGTTTTTT. Translating it yields CASRAVRQGNGELFF. The chain is built from TRBV6-5 and TRBJ2-2, with D possibly matching TRBD1 (5 bases). In germline, CDR1 is MNHEY, CDR2 SVGAGI. The CDR3 has 15 amino acids. V was cut by 8 bases and J by 7 bases, with 20 bases left in between.

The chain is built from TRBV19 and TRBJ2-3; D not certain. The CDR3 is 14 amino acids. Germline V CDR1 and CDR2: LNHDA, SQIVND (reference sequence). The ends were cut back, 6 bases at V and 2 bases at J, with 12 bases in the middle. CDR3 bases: TGTGCCAGTAGCAGAGACCATTTCACAGATACGCAGTATTTT. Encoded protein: CASSRDHFTDTQYF.